This TCR beta chain was sequenced during a study of PD-1 blockade in classical Hodgkin lymphoma (dated by TCRdb to about 2020). Background for the entire study: Nivolumab dosing was 3 mg/kg intravenously every 2 weeks, continuing until either disease progression or unacceptable toxicity. The study used TCR beta sequencing and CyTOF to define a peripheral blood immune signature of response to PD-1 blockade in classical Hodgkin lymphoma.

V has 8 bases trimmed and J has 6 bases trimmed; junction bases matching no gene number 18. The CDR3 has 17 amino acids, counting the end cysteine and phenylalanine. The retained sequence is limited to the CDR3, 51 bases, with the frame set at the first base. CDR1 and CDR2 (MNHEY, SMNVEV) derive from the germline V gene (reference sequence). Overall study outcomes, separate from this receptor: Baseline TCR diversity was reported to be lower in newly diagnosed patients than in healthy donors and to be lower still in relapsed/refractory patients. Diversity was lower in patients who began nivolumab less than 1 year after ASCT, so these patients were left out of later analyses to avoid confounding by immune reconstitution. Baseline diversity similar to that of newly diagnosed patients was observed in trial patients achieving complete response, whereas significantly lower diversity was observed in partial responders and progressors. The study was restricted to a single clinical trial cohort, and the causes of repertoire differences, possibly disease activity or prior therapy, were left undefined. CD4+ but not CD8+ TCR diversity rose significantly by C4D1 (p=0.0027 vs p=0.16), most apparent in complete responders (p=0.02).

The sample's time point label, decoded: cycle 2 day 1 (C2D1) of nivolumab. Every trial patient had relapsed after autologous stem cell transplantation, and cohorts A, B and C differed in prior brentuximab vedotin exposure. The trial cohort was composed of 55 to 65 patients with relapsed/refractory classical Hodgkin lymphoma, for whom complete response, partial response or progressive disease was recorded as best overall response. Single-agent nivolumab was administered to trial patients in the multi-cohort phase II CheckMate 205 trial. An independent review committee assessed best overall response using the 2007 International Working Group response criteria. Trial PBMCs were collected just before the start of nivolumab (C1D1) and during therapy at cycle 2 day 1 and cycle 4 day 1. After peripheral blood was drawn into 8 mL Vacutainer Cell Preparation Tubes, PBMCs were isolated by centrifugation and then cryopreserved.

Regarding this clone: The target of this receptor is not known. It has no much larger one-base neighbor in the sample; base qualities were not kept.

Genomic DNA was isolated using the Qiagen DNeasy kit from unsorted PBMCs as well as from negatively selected CD4+ and CD8+ fractions. TCR beta CDR3 regions were subjected to amplification by immunoSEQ multiplex PCR with primers that anneal to V and J segments. A synthetic immune receptor repertoire was used to minimize amplification bias, and remaining bias was computationally removed after sequencing. Regarding the original processing steps: Custom Python scripts were used to quantify repertoire diversity as the Shannon entropy index. Unsorted, CD4+ and CD8+ repertoires were analyzed separately, except in combined analyses where CD4+ and CD8+ sequences were merged in silico. A clone was considered expanded if an increase in frequency of at least 2-fold after treatment relative to C1D1 was found, and a pseudocount of 0.5 was applied to clones undetected at baseline. Singleton clones were defined as clones with 0 or 1 copy at C1D1, and non-singleton clones were defined as clones with 2 or more copies. Clones expanded in unsorted samples were annotated as CD4+, CD8+ or unknown by matching protein sequences in sorted samples from the same patient. Diversity changes from C1D1 to C4D1 were tested in paired samples using Wilcoxon tests. As stored in TCRdb, this immuneACCESS dataset retains in-frame rearrangements with V and J assigned. A fraction of the clones does not appear; measured against another copy, unresolved V genes explain less than half of the discrepancy, and the remainder lacks a known reason. The V and J calls and clone size come from that table; D and trimming were worked out from the DNA. The sample records about 93,000 clones, 80% to 90% of which are singletons. Of the sample, 15% to 20% falls within the top ten clones.

Sequenced here: peripheral blood mononuclear cells (PBMCs), sampled before the second cycle of nivolumab. The TCR comes from a human donor with classical Hodgkin lymphoma. The chain employs TRBV27 and TRBJ1-4, with 7 bases matching TRBD1. The CDR3 region has the sequence CASRGQARGASYEKLFF. The DNA is TGTGCCAGCCGTGGACAGGCCCGGGGGGCCAGCTATGAAAAACTGTTTTTT.